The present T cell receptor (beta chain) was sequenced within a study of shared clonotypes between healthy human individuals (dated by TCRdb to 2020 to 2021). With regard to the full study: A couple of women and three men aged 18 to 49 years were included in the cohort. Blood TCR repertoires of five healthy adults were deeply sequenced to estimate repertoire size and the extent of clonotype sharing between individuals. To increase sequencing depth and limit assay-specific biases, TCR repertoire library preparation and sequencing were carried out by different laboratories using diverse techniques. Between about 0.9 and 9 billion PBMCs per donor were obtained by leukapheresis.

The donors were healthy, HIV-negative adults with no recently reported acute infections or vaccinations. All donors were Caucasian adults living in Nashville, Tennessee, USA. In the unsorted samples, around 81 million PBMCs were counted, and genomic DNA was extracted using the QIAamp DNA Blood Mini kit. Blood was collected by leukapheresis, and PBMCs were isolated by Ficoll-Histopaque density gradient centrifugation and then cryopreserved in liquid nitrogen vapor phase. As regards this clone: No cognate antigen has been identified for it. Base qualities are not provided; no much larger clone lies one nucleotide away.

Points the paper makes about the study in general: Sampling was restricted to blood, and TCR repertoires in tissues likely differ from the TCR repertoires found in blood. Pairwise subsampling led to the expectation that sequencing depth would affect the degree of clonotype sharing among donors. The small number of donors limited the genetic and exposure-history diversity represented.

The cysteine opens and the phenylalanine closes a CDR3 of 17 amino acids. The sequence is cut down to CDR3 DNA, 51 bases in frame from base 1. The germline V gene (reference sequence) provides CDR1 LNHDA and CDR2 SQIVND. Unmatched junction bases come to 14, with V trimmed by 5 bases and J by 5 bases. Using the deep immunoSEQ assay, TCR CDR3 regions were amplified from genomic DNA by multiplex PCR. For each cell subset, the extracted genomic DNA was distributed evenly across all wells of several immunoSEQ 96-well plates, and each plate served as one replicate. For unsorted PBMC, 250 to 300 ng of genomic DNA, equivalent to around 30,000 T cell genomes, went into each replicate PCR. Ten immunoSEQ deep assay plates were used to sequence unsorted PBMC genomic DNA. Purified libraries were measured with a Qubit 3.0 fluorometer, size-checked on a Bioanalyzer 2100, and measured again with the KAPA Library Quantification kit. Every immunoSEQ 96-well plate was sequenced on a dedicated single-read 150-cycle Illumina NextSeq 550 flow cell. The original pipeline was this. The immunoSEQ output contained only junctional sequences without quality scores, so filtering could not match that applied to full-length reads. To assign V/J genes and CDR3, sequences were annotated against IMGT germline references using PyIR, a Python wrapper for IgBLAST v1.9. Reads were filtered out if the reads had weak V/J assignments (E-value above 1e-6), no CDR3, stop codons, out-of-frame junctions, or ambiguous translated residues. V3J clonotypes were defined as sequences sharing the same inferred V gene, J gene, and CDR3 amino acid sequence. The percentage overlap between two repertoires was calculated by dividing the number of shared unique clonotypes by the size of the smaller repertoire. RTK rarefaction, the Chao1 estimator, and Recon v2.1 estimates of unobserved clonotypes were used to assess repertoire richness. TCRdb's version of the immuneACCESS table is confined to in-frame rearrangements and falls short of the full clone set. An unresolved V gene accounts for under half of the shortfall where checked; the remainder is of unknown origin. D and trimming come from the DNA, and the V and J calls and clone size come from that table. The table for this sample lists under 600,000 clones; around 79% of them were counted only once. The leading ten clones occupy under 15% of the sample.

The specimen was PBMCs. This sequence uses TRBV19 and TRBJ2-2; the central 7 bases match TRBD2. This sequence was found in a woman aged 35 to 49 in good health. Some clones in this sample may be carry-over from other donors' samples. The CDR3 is CASSPLKAGVGTGELFF. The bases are TGTGCCAGTAGTCCCTTGAAGGCGGGAGTGGGGACCGGGGAGCTGTTTTTT.